This TCR beta chain was documented in a study of T cells in Graves' hyperthyroidism and ophthalmopathy. Study-level background: Any treatment followed the collection of peripheral blood at initial diagnosis.

No progression to ophthalmopathy during 18 months of follow-up defined stable disease. Among the patients, aged 18 to 65, hyperthyroidism was newly diagnosed and had lasted under 2 months. Orbital computed tomography, thyroid ultrasound, serum thyroxine and TRAb, and clinical symptoms together informed the diagnoses. This clonotype was observed many times. Trimming shortened V by 4 bases and J by 5 bases, and 2 bases separated the two germline ends. CDR1 is SNHLY and CDR2 is FYNNEI in the germline V gene. The CDR3 is 10 residues long. Amplification yielded TCR beta CDR3 regions, with RNA transcripts as the source. The primer set for the first-round RT-PCR of the TCR CDR3 was HTBI. TCRdb re-derived calls from the multiplex PCR reads in MiXCR, one entry per CDR3 protein. The sample holds hundreds of thousands of distinct CDR3 sequences, 12% to 15% seen once.

This receptor was taken from a woman aged 18-29 years with Graves' hyperthyroidism. Source material: blood. The chain joins TRBV2 to TRBJ2-5; the D is unclear. CDR3 protein: CASSVETQYF. The CDR3 bases are TGTGCCAGCAGTGTCGAGACCCAGTACTTC. Full variable domain (remainder filled in from reference TRBV2 and TRBJ2-5): EPEVTQTPSHQVTQMGQEVILRCVPISNHLYFYWYRQILGQKVEFLVSFYNNEISEKSEIFDDQFSVERPDGSNFTLKIRSTKLEDSAMYFCASSVETQYFGPGTRLLVL.